These 26 T cell receptor beta chains share one sample of origin, sequenced in a study of OX40 agonist ivuxolimab in advanced cancers. The repertoire was sequenced with immunoSEQ multiplex PCR; TCRdb's copy has only in-frame clones and lacks some. This repertoire shows roughly 61,000 clones, 75% to 90% found once; its top ten account for roughly 0.5%. Sequencing used CD4+ or CD8+ T cells sorted from blood, obtained in a trial of the OX40 agonist ivuxolimab. The receptors come from an adult with an advanced solid tumor such as melanoma, head and neck, liver or kidney cancer.

This clone has only a few counts. This chain links TRBV6-1 with TRBJ1-2, with D possibly being TRBD1 (6 bases). The V end lost 4 bases, the J end lost 4 bases, and 16 bases lay between the germline ends. The CDR3 consists of 15 residues. The V gene's germline CDR1 is MNHNS and CDR2 SASEGT. The CDR3 region has the DNA TGTGCCAGCAGTGTAGCAGACAGGACTCTCTATGGCTACACCTTC. Translation gives CASSVADRTLYGYTF.

This chain connects TRBV7-9 to TRBJ2-7, with D tentatively TRBD2 (6 bases). Per the germline V gene, CDR1 is SEHNR and CDR2 is FQNEAQ (reference sequence). The CDR3 is 15 amino acids. Trimming took 6 bases from V and 2 from J, leaving 17 bases between them. In DNA, the CDR3 is TGTGCCAGCAGGCACGGGGGAGCCACCCCCTACGAGCAGTACTTC. This gives the protein CASRHGGATPYEQYF.

The sample holds a few counts of this clone. The chain joins TRBV2 to TRBJ2-5; 7 nucleotides align to TRBD1. CDR1 is SNHLY and CDR2 is FYNNEI in the germline V gene. V lost 3 bases, J lost 7 bases, and 8 bases stayed unmatched. CDR3 length equals 14 residues. CDR3 coding DNA: TGTGCCAGCAGTGACGTAGGGGGCAGCGGGACCCAGTACTTC. Translation gives CASSDVGGSGTQYF.

The V call is TRBV9, the J call TRBJ2-1; 7 nucleotides agree with TRBD2. Germline loops: CDR1 SGDLS, CDR2 YYNGEE. The V segment lost 0 bases and the J segment 9 bases; nucleotides outside the gene matches: 6. The CDR3 runs 14 residues. Here the CDR3 reads CASSVARTSGEQFF. In DNA form, the CDR3 reads TGTGCCAGCAGCGTAGCCCGGACTAGTGGTGAGCAGTTCTTC. The whole variable domain, filled in from reference TRBV9 and TRBJ2-1, reads DSGVTQTPKHLITATGQRVTLRCSPRSGDLSVYWYQQSLDQGLQFLIQYYNGEERAKGNILERFSAQQFPDLHSELNLSSLELGDSALYFCASSVARTSGEQFFGPGTRLTVL.

This clone was counted a single time. The DNA for the CDR3 is TGTGCCAGCAGTTCCGGACAGGTGGGATACAATGAGCAGTTCTTC. Its translation is CASSSGQVGYNEQFF. The rearrangement uses TRBV28 and TRBJ2-1; TRBD1 matches at 7 bases. Trimming removed 4 bases from V and 4 bases from J; junction bases left unmatched: 7. CDR1 is MDHEN and CDR2 is SYDVKM in the germline V gene. The CDR3 totals 15 residues.

The chain uses TRBV2 and TRBJ2-5, with D perhaps TRBD1 (6 bases). The CDR3 has 14 residues. Germline CDR1 reads SNHLY; CDR2 reads FYNNEI. V was pared by 3 bases and J by 5 bases, with 13 bases between. The chain's CDR3 is CASSERRGGETQYF. The DNA for the CDR3 is TGTGCCAGCAGTGAGCGCAGGGGTGGCGAGACCCAGTACTTC.

This clone was observed once. This sequence joins TRBV4-1 and TRBJ1-4, with D perhaps matching TRBD1 (5 bases). Looked up from germline, CDR1 is MGHRA and CDR2 is YSYEKL. V gave up 8 bases and J gave up 0 bases, with 16 bases separating them. There are 16 residues in the CDR3. CDR3 residues: CASQGGGMATNEKLFF. The CDR3 nucleotides read TGCGCCAGCCAAGGCGGGGGAATGGCAACTAATGAAAAACTGTTTTTT.

The rearrangement joins TRBV11-3 to TRBJ2-1; D gene uncertain. The germline V gene has CDR1 SGHNT and CDR2 YENEEA. V shed 4 bases and J shed 7 bases, with 14 bases lying between them. The CDR3 is 14 amino acids. The CDR3 sequence: CASSSPPASNEQFF. The DNA of the CDR3 is TGTGCCAGCAGCTCCCCCCCCGCAAGTAATGAGCAGTTCTTC.

The J gene is TRBJ2-5, the V gene TRBV23-1; maybe TRBD1 (6 bases). TRBV23-1 falls under the ORF class, with uncertain function. V lost 0 bases and J lost 9, with 35 bases in between. The CDR3 totals 21 residues. The CDR3 nucleotides read TGCGCCAGCAGTCAATCGAAGTTCATTAGTGGTGTGCCAGGGGCTCTTCGGGCCCAGTACTTC. This gives the protein CASSQSKFISGVPGALRAQYF.

V gene TRBV4-2 combines with J gene TRBJ2-5; 9 nucleotides agree with TRBD1. Germline V gene data show CDR1 as LGHNA and CDR2 as YNFKEQ. The CDR3 totals 17 residues. Trimming cost V 4 bases and J 4 bases; bases outside gene matches: 13. The CDR3 DNA is TGTGCCAGCAGCCGATCAGCCACGGGACAGGGTGCAGAGACCCAGTACTTC. Translation gives CASSRSATGQGAETQYF.

This chain uses TRBV9 with TRBJ2-1; D is unclear. This CDR3 has 15 residues. The germline V gene has CDR1 SGDLS and CDR2 YYNGEE. The V end was cut by 0 bases, the J end by 5 bases, with 12 bases between. The DNA for the CDR3 is TGTGCCAGCAGCGTAGGGGGTAGCCTTAACAATGAGCAGTTCTTC. Translated, it gives CASSVGGSLNNEQFF.

The chain has TRBV27 and TRBJ1-1; D gene uncertain. V dropped 1 base and J dropped 10 bases, with 7 bases sitting between them. Germline CDR1 reads MNHEY; CDR2 reads SMNVEV (reference sequence). The CDR3 runs to 11 residues. The CDR3 DNA reads as TGTGCCAGCAGTTTATTCGGAAGAGCTTTCTTT. Amino acid sequence: CASSLFGRAFF.

This chain connects TRBV29-1 to TRBJ2-2; 9 nucleotides match TRBD1. The CDR3 length is 14 residues. Germline CDR1 is SQVTM and CDR2 is ANQGSEA. Germline trimming cut 4 bases from V and 0 bases from J; bases unmatched to any gene: 0. The CDR3: CSVGQGANTGELFF. DNA for the CDR3: TGCAGCGTTGGACAGGGGGCGAACACCGGGGAGCTGTTTTTT.

The genes are TRBV2 and TRBJ2-2; the match to TRBD1 covers 7 bases. The CDR3 extends over 14 amino acids. Germline-derived CDR1 and CDR2 are SNHLY and FYNNEI. With V trimmed by 8 bases and J by 6 bases, 9 bases remained unmatched. CDR3 sequence reads: CASRQSTGPGELFF. CDR3 DNA: TGTGCCAGCCGGCAATCGACAGGGCCCGGGGAGCTGTTTTTT.

The chain recombines TRBV6-1 with TRBJ2-7; weak D call: TRBD1 (6 bases). Germline V CDR1 and CDR2: MNHNS, SASEGT. Trimming took 5 bases from V and 2 from J, leaving 13 bases between them. This CDR3 region has 14 residues. Here the CDR3 DNA reads TGTGCCAGCAGTCCCCCCGGGACAACCTACGAGCAGTACTTC. Translating it yields CASSPPGTTYEQYF.

This chain links TRBV5-4 with TRBJ2-5, with D perhaps matching TRBD1 or TRBD2 (5 bases each). The V gene's germline CDR1 is SGHNT and CDR2 YYREEE (reference sequence). This CDR3 contains 14 residues. The V end lost 0 bases, the J end lost 4 bases, and 10 bases lay between the germline ends. CDR3 nucleotide sequence: TGTGCCAGCAGCTTGGGTCATGGGGGAGAGACCCAGTACTTC. It encodes CASSLGHGGETQYF.

The V call is TRBV9, the J call TRBJ2-5; 11 bases match TRBD1. Germline trimming cut 4 bases from V and 4 bases from J; bases unmatched to any gene: 9. CDR1 is SGDLS and CDR2 is YYNGEE in the germline V gene. The CDR3 has 16 residues. CDR3 in amino acids: CASSLGTGGIGETQYF. The CDR3 DNA is TGTGCCAGCAGCTTAGGGACAGGGGGTATAGGAGAGACCCAGTACTTC. Drawing the rest from reference TRBV9 and TRBJ2-5, the complete variable domain is DSGVTQTPKHLITATGQRVTLRCSPRSGDLSVYWYQQSLDQGLQFLIQYYNGEERAKGNILERFSAQQFPDLHSELNLSSLELGDSALYFCASSLGTGGIGETQYFGPGTRLLVL.

The chain links TRBV7-3 to TRBJ2-7; D is ambiguous. The germline CDR1 and CDR2 sequences are SGHTA and FQGTGA. The germline V and J ends were trimmed by 3 bases and 4 bases, with 10 bases remaining between them. There are 13 residues in the CDR3. The CDR3 bases are TGTGCCAGCAGCTTTGGTTCAACGTACGAGCAGTACTTC. The encoded protein is CASSFGSTYEQYF.

The J gene is TRBJ2-1, the V gene TRBV5-1; 11 nucleotides match TRBD2. CDR3 length: 15 amino acids. Looked up from germline, CDR1 is SGHRS and CDR2 is YFSETQ. Losses at the gene ends were 2 bases for V and 6 bases for J; bases not matched to a gene: 4. CDR3 nucleotides: TGCGCCAGCAGCTTACTAGCGGGAGAAGGCAATGAGCAGTTCTTC. This encodes CASSLLAGEGNEQFF.

V and J are TRBV5-1 and TRBJ2-7; 9 nucleotides match TRBD1. The CDR3 consists of 15 residues. V lost 4 bases and J lost 3; bases outside the gene matches: 8. In germline, CDR1 is SGHRS, CDR2 YFSETQ. CDR3 sequence reads: CASSPAGTGFYEQYF. The CDR3 DNA is TGCGCCAGCAGCCCCGCCGGGACAGGGTTCTACGAGCAGTACTTC.

This chain connects TRBV25-1 to TRBJ1-3; no clear D. V lost 4 bases, J lost 4 bases, and 17 bases lay in between. The CDR3 spans 16 residues. Germline CDR1 reads MGHDK; CDR2 reads SYGVNS. CDR3 in amino acids: CASSAHARETGNTIYF. In DNA, the CDR3 is TGTGCCAGCAGTGCACACGCCAGAGAGACGGGAAACACCATATATTTT.

The V gene is TRBV19, the J gene TRBJ1-1; unclear D gene. The CDR3 totals 13 residues. Germline values: CDR1 LNHDA, CDR2 SQIVND (reference sequence). Trimming removed 4 bases from V and 3 bases from J, with 9 bases in between. CDR3 DNA sequence: TGTGCCAGTAGTAAGGGTTTCGACACTGAAGCTTTCTTT. This gives the protein CASSKGFDTEAFF. The variable domain in full, with the rest retrieved from reference TRBV19 and TRBJ1-1, is DGGITQSPKYLFRKEGQNVTLSCEQNLNHDAMYWYRQDPGQGLRLIYYSQIVNDFQKGDIAEGYSVSREKKESFPLTVTSAQKNPTAFYLCASSKGFDTEAFFGQGTRLTVV.

The chain combines TRBV18 with TRBJ2-1, with D perhaps matching TRBD2 (6 bases). Germline CDR1 reads KGHSH; CDR2 reads LQKENI. V lost 6 bases and J lost 3, with 15 bases in between. This CDR3 has 15 residues. The CDR3 DNA is TGTGCCAGCTCGTTCGGGACTCCTAACTACAATGAGCAGTTCTTC. It translates to CASSFGTPNYNEQFF.

This clone was recorded only once. The rearrangement joins TRBV9 to TRBJ1-1; 7 nucleotides match TRBD1. The germline CDR1 and CDR2 sequences are SGDLS and YYNGEE. The V and J ends lost 4 bases and 4 bases, in that order; junction bases with no gene match: 7. The CDR3 loop spans 14 amino acids. The CDR3 protein is CASSTGVSGTEAFF. The CDR3 nucleotides are TGTGCCAGCAGCACAGGGGTTTCGGGCACTGAAGCTTTCTTT.

The rearrangement links TRBV5-5 to TRBJ2-1, with D possibly being TRBD2 (5 bases). Germline V gene data show CDR1 as SGHKS and CDR2 as YYEKEE (reference sequence). The CDR3 has 15 residues. V gave up 0 bases and J gave up 2 bases, with 9 bases separating them. The DNA for the CDR3 is TGTGCCAGCAGCTTGGGGTGGGGAGCCTACAATGAGCAGTTCTTC. Encoded protein: CASSLGWGAYNEQFF.

This chain links TRBV19 with TRBJ1-1, with D unresolved. Trimming took 6 bases from V and 1 from J, leaving 9 bases between them. CDR1 is LNHDA, CDR2 SQIVND, per germline (reference sequence). The CDR3 has 13 amino acids. The CDR3 sequence: CASSHRPNTEAFF. The CDR3, as DNA: TGTGCCAGTAGCCATAGGCCGAACACTGAAGCTTTCTTT.